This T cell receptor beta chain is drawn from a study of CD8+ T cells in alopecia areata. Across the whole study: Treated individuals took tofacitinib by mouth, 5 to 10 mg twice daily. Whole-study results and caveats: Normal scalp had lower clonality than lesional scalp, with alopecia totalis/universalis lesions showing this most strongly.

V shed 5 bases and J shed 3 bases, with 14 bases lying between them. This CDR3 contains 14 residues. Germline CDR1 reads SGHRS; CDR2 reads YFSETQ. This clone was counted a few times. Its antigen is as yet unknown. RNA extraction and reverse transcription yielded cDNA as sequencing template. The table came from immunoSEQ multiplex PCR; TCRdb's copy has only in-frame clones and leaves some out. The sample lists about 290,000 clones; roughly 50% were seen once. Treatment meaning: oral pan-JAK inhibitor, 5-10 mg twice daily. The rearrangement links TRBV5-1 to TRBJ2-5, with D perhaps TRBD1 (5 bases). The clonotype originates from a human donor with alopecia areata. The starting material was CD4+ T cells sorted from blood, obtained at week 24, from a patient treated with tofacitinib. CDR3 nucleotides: TGCGCCAGCAGTAGACAGCGTGATAAAGAGACCCAGTACTTC. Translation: CASSRQRDKETQYF.